A selection of T cell receptor beta chains follows, all from one sample in a study of naive and memory T cell subsets. TCRdb fed the UMI-ligation and nested PCR reads into MiXCR, producing one record per CDR3 protein. Of about 23,000 distinct CDR3 sequences listed, approximately 8.8% are singletons. The sequencing sample was made of central memory CD8+ T cells from blood. These receptor sequences come from a human donor in good health. Each CDR3 is given with its conserved first and last residue. D genes are given only for firm matches. Size values are once, few and many counts, or a class for expanded clones, and some rows have none.

>TRBJ2-7|many|TRBV28|TRBD1
TGTGCCAGCAGTTTGTACAGGGGCCGGCAGTACTTC
CASSLYRGRQYF
>TRBJ2-1|many|TRBV29-1|TRBD1
TGCAGCGTTGCCCATACAGGGGGCAATGAGCAGTTCTTC
CSVAHTGGNEQFF
>TRBJ2-7|few|TRBV29-1|TRBD1
TGCAGCGTTGTGGGGGACCGGGACAGGAAGACCTACGAGCAGTACTTC
CSVVGDRDRKTYEQYF
>TRBJ2-6|few|TRBV29-1|TRBD1
TGCAGCGTTGTCGATCAGACAGGGAGCCTTCACTCTGGGGCCAACGTCCTGACTTTC
CSVVDQTGSLHSGANVLTF
>TRBJ1-1|many|TRBV29-1|TRBD1
TGCAGCGTCCGAGGGGGCAGCACTGAAGCTTTCTTT
CSVRGGSTEAFF
>TRBJ2-5|NA|TRBV7-3|TRBD1
TGTGCCAGCAGCTTATACGGGACAGATCAAGAGACCCAGTACTTC
CASSLYGTDQETQYF
>TRBJ2-5|few|TRBV20-1|NA
TGCAGTGCCAAATCGGGAGACAGCAAAGAGACCCAGTACTTC
CSAKSGDSKETQYF
>TRBJ2-1|many|TRBV7-8|NA
TGTGCCAGCAGGCGGGACCGCGGGGCGTACAATGAGCAGTTCTTC
CASRRDRGAYNEQFF
>TRBJ1-1|few|TRBV13|NA
TGTGCCAGCAGTTCCAGAACAGCCGGGCTCTTT
CASSSRTAGLF
>TRBJ2-5|NA|TRBV6-4|NA
TGTGCCAGCAGCCCTCTCCCCGGGGGGCAGGAGACCCAGTACTTC
CASSPLPGGQETQYF
>TRBJ2-1|NA|TRBV20-1|TRBD2
TGCAGTGCTCCCGAACGACTAGCGGGGGATTACAATGAGCAGTTCTTC
CSAPERLAGDYNEQFF
>TRBJ2-7|many|TRBV7-2|TRBD1
TGTGCCAGCAGCCCAGGGACAGGTGGGGGGTACGAGCAGTACTTC
CASSPGTGGGYEQYF
>TRBJ2-4|once|TRBV6-5|TRBD2
TGTGCCAGCAGCTCGGGACTACCGACCATAAACATTCAGTACTTC
CASSSGLPTINIQYF
>TRBJ2-1|few|TRBV2|TRBD2
TGTGCCAGCAGTGAAGGGCGGGAGGCCTACAATGAGCAGTTCTTC
CASSEGREAYNEQFF
>TRBJ2-7|NA|TRBV10-1|NA
TGCGCCAGCAGTAGGCAGGGTTTCAACGAGCAGTACTTC
CASSRQGFNEQYF
>TRBJ1-5|medium-sized|TRBV12-3/TRBV12-4|NA
TGTGCCAGCAGTTTAGACAGGTCGAATCAGCCCCAGCATTTT
CASSLDRSNQPQHF
>TRBJ2-7|few|TRBV20-1|NA
TGCAGTGCGTTAATGAACTACGAGCAGTACTTC
CSALMNYEQYF
>TRBJ2-1|NA|TRBV6-6|NA
TGTGCCAGCAGCCCAAATTCCTACAATGAGCAGTTCTTC
CASSPNSYNEQFF
>TRBJ2-1|many|TRBV7-8|NA
TGTGCCAGCAGCTTATTGGGCAAGGGGAATGAGCAGTTCTTC
CASSLLGKGNEQFF
>TRBJ2-7|few|TRBV7-4|TRBD2
TGTGCCAGCAGCTTAGCGACTAGCGGGGATACCTACGAGCAGTACTTC
CASSLATSGDTYEQYF
>TRBJ1-4|NA|TRBV28|TRBD1
TGTGCCAGCAGTGACAGGGGGCGGAGGATTAATGAAAAACTGTTTTTT
CASSDRGRRINEKLFF
>TRBJ1-1|NA|TRBV18|NA
TGTGCCAGCTCACCGAGTGGGGTCCCTGAAGCTTTCTTT
CASSPSGVPEAFF
>TRBJ2-1|few|TRBV12-3/TRBV12-4|TRBD1
TGTGCCAGCAGTACAGGGGAGAATGAGCAGTTCTTC
CASSTGENEQFF
>TRBJ2-3|many|TRBV6-5|TRBD2
TGTGCCAGCAGCCGGGGACTAGCGGGAAGCACAGATACGCAGTATTTT
CASSRGLAGSTDTQYF
>TRBJ2-1|many|TRBV28|NA
TGTGCCAGCAGCTACAATGAGCAGTTCTTC
CASSYNEQFF
>TRBJ2-7|NA|TRBV4-1|NA
TGCGCCAGCAGCCAAAGGGCAAACTACGAGCAGTACTTC
CASSQRANYEQYF
>TRBJ2-7|many|TRBV5-1|TRBD1
TGCGCCAGCAGCACCTACGGGACAGACTACGAGCAGTACTTC
CASSTYGTDYEQYF
>TRBJ1-4|NA|TRBV7-6|NA
TGTGCCAGCAGCTTAGCGACCGCTAATGAAAAACTGTTTTTT
CASSLATANEKLFF
>TRBJ1-4|NA|TRBV20-1|TRBD1
TGCAGTGCTAGGGGCGGGACAGCTAATGAAAAACTGTTTTTT
CSARGGTANEKLFF
>TRBJ2-1|many|TRBV7-9|NA
TGTGCCAGCAGGACTACTAGAGGCGAGCTGTTCTTC
CASRTTRGELFF
>TRBJ2-7|NA|TRBV12-3/TRBV12-4|NA
TGTGCCAGCAGTTTCTCCGTACGCGAGCAGTACTTC
CASSFSVREQYF
>TRBJ2-7|NA|TRBV30|NA
TGTGCCTGGAGTGTATTTTACGAGCAGTACTTC
CAWSVFYEQYF
>TRBJ1-1|few|TRBV24-1|NA
TGTGCCACCACGGAGTCGGGCAACACTGAAGCTTTCTTT
CATTESGNTEAFF
>TRBJ2-1|many|TRBV6-4|NA
TGTGCCAGCAGTGACTCTACCCGCAGGTCCTACAATGAGCAGTTCTTC
CASSDSTRRSYNEQFF
>TRBJ2-2|NA|TRBV5-5|TRBD2
TGTGCCAGCAGCCTAGGACTAGCGGGAGAGTTACGGGAGCTGTTTTTT
CASSLGLAGELRELFF
>TRBJ1-3|few|TRBV11-2|NA
TGTGCCAGCAGCGAACAATTCCGGTCCCCGCGCACCATATATTTT
CASSEQFRSPRTIYF
>TRBJ1-2|many|TRBV24-1|NA
TGTGCCACCAGTGATTTCGAGAATGGCTACACCTTC
CATSDFENGYTF
>TRBJ2-5|many|TRBV6-6|NA
TGTGCCAGCAGTTACTCGGAGGACTCGGGGACCCAGTACTTC
CASSYSEDSGTQYF
>TRBJ2-7|few|TRBV13|NA
TGTGCCAGCAGCTTCTCCGACTCCGACGAGCAGTACTTC
CASSFSDSDEQYF
>TRBJ2-5|few|TRBV27|NA
TGTGCCAGCAGGGGTCCGTTCAGCCAAGAGACCCAGTACTTC
CASRGPFSQETQYF
>TRBJ1-5|many|TRBV7-8|NA
TGTGCCAGCAGCAACGGGTATAGCAATCAGCCCCAGCATTTT
CASSNGYSNQPQHF
>TRBJ2-1|few|TRBV29-1|TRBD2
TGCAGCGTTGACGGTACCGGACTAGCGGATTACAATGAGCAGTTCTTC
CSVDGTGLADYNEQFF
>TRBJ2-1|medium-sized|TRBV20-1|TRBD2
TGCAGTGCTGGGGGGGCCTCCGGGACTAGTTCCAATGAGCAGTTCTTC
CSAGGASGTSSNEQFF